Included here is one T cell receptor (beta chain) sequence, with context. Its antigen is still unknown. CDR3 and TCR beta VDJ profiling relied on a genomic DNA template. TCRdb analysed the reads with MiXCR anew, one entry per CDR3 protein. Of 42,000 or so distinct CDR3 sequences detected, 55% to 80% appear once; the ten largest clones hold 23%. This CDR3 comprises 12 residues. V was clipped by 3 bases and J by 6 bases, with 7 bases between them. Germline loops: CDR1 LNHDA, CDR2 SQIVND (reference sequence). This record belongs to a study of CD8+CD57+ T cells in acquired aplastic anemia. Study-wide background: Average CD4+ read depth in healthy donors was roughly 10 million reads. General study points: Common to patients and controls were around 30 CD8+ CDR3 sequences. Significance was not reached for CD8+ Simpson's diversity between patients and controls.

The chain carries TRBV19 and TRBJ2-3; D ambiguous. This TCR came from a human donor in good health, serving as a control. The specimen was sorted CD4+, CD8+, or CD8+CD57+ T cells (not recorded which) from PBMCs. CDR3 sequence: CASSMVGDTQYF. The CDR3 DNA follows: TGTGCCAGTAGTATGGTCGGGGATACGCAGTATTTT.